This entry lists 21 T cell receptor beta chains sequenced from one sample in a study of metastatic and nonmetastatic thyroid tumors. Each patient went into thyroid surgery without having received any treatment. TCRdb re-clonotyped the PCR reads through MiXCR. The table lists some 29,000 clones, 3.5% to 4.5% of them singletons. The sample was blood. Receptors originate from a male donor with papillary thyroid cancer or a benign thyroid nodule (not recorded which). Some clones in this sample may be carry-over from other donors' samples.

The chain joins TRBV6-2 or TRBV6-3 to TRBJ2-7; D is possibly TRBD1 (6 bases). Germline V gene sequence: CDR1 MNHEY, CDR2 SVGEGT. The V gene lost 0 bases and the J gene lost 0 bases, with 12 bases spanning the gap. This CDR3 has 16 amino acids. The chain's CDR3 is CASSYSKSGASYEQYF. The CDR3 DNA sequence: TGTGCCAGCAGTTACTCGAAATCAGGGGCCTCCTACGAGCAGTACTTC.

A word on this clone: A clone one base away is much larger, so this may be a read error. This sequence joins TRBV20-1 and TRBJ2-5; 7 bases match TRBD1. The CDR3 extends over 13 amino acids. The germline CDR1 and CDR2 sequences are DFQATT and SNEGSKA (reference sequence). CDR3 sequence reads: CSATQGDQDTQYF. In nucleotides, the CDR3 is TGCAGTGCGACGCAGGGGGACCAAGATACCCAGTACTTC.

The chain couples TRBV29-1 to TRBJ2-7, with D unclear. The CDR3 extends over 13 amino acids. Germline assignment: CDR1 SQVTM and CDR2 ANQGSEA. Trimming shortened V by 3 bases and J by 2 bases, and 11 bases separated the two germline ends. CDR3: CSVEPDGAYEQYF. The CDR3 nucleotides are TGCAGCGTTGAGCCGGACGGAGCCTACGAGCAGTACTTC.

The CDR3 protein is CSARSSTGITGELFF. DNA for the CDR3: TGCAGTGCTAGATCTTCGACAGGGATCACCGGGGAGCTGTTTTTT. This chain connects TRBV20-1 to TRBJ2-2; the match to TRBD1 covers 7 bases. Germline CDR1 reads DFQATT; CDR2 reads SNEGSKA (reference sequence). With V trimmed by 2 bases and J by 4 bases, 7 bases remained unmatched. This CDR3 has 15 residues.

V and J are TRBV6-2 or TRBV6-3 and TRBJ1-2; TRBD1 aligns across 11 bases. CDR1 and CDR2 (germline): MNHEY, SVGEGT. J gave up 4 bases and V 2 bases, and 0 bases lay outside the gene matches. The CDR3 has 14 residues. CDR3 region: CASSYGTGGYGYTF. The CDR3 bases are TGTGCCAGCAGTTACGGGACAGGGGGCTATGGCTACACCTTC.

This clone appeared many times. The J gene is TRBJ2-1, the V gene TRBV7-2; 7 nucleotides line up with TRBD2. Germline V gene lookup returns CDR1 SGHTA and CDR2 FQGNSA. V shed 7 bases and J 4 bases; nucleotides not matched to a gene: 10. The CDR3 runs 15 residues. The CDR3, as DNA: TGTGCCAGCATCCGCGATCCCGGGGGGTACAATGAGCAGTTCTTC. It translates to CASIRDPGGYNEQFF.

This clone was detected only a few times. The rearrangement joins TRBV6-1 to TRBJ2-7; D gene uncertain. Germline assignment: CDR1 MNHNS and CDR2 SASEGT. Deletions cut 2 bases from V and 7 bases from J, with 15 bases between. This CDR3 contains 14 residues. CDR3 sequence: CASSELSGVQEQYF. The CDR3 coding sequence is TGTGCCAGCAGTGAATTATCAGGTGTTCAAGAGCAGTACTTC.

Regarding this clone: Possible read error: a much larger clone is one base away. The gene calls are TRBV20-1 and TRBJ2-1, with 9 positions matching TRBD1. CDR3 length equals 15 residues. CDR1 is DFQATT and CDR2 is SNEGSKA in the germline V gene (reference sequence). The CDR3 region is CRAKTQRTGDNEQFF. CDR3 DNA sequence: TGCAGGGCCAAGACCCAGAGGACAGGGGACAATGAGCAGTTCTTC.

There are a few counts of this clone. At one end the junction does not follow the germline gene, possibly because of a read error. The rearrangement links TRBV11-2 to TRBJ2-7, with D possibly TRBD2 on 6 matching bases. CDR1 is SGHAT and CDR2 is FQNNGV in the germline V gene. The CDR3 totals 15 residues. In DNA, the CDR3 is TGTGCCAGCAGCCCCGGAGGGACTGAACCATACGAGCAGTGCTTC. Its protein is CASSPGGTEPYEQCF.

This clone showed up many times. The CDR3 ends on some other residue instead of the conserved phenylalanine or tryptophan, so this is likely a read error. This sequence joins TRBV20-1 and TRBJ1-5, with TRBD1 matching 9 bases. This CDR3 comprises 14 residues. The ends lost 6 bases at V and 4 bases at J; junction bases unmatched: 7. Germline-derived CDR1 and CDR2 are DFQATT and SNEGSKA (reference sequence). The CDR3 coding sequence is TGCAGTGCCCCACAGGGGGCAAGGAATCAGCCCCAGCATCTT. Its translation is CSAPQGARNQPQHL.

The chain employs TRBV5-1 and TRBJ2-2, with D hard to call. CDR1 and CDR2 from the germline V gene are SGHRS and YFSETQ. The CDR3 totals 17 residues. Trimming left V 3 bases short and J 1 base short, with 16 bases between. In DNA, the CDR3 is TGCGCCAGCAGCTCCACCCTGGTTCTACTGAACACCGGGGAGCTGTTTTTT. Its translation is CASSSTLVLLNTGELFF.

This clone has ten or more counts. This specimen includes other DNA sequences encoding the same CDR3. The chain uses TRBV6-5 and TRBJ2-5; D gene ambiguous. CDR3 length: 16 residues. Trimming took 0 bases from V and 1 from J, leaving 12 bases between them. CDR1 and CDR2 from the germline V gene are MNHEY and SVGAGI. This CDR3 reads CASSYSPSAGQETQYF. The CDR3 nucleotides are TGTGCCAGCAGTTACTCGCCAAGTGCTGGCCAAGAGACCCAGTACTTC.

This clone was detected many times. The chain links TRBV4-1 to TRBJ2-1; maybe TRBD2 (5 bases). Trimming removed 2 bases from V and 6 bases from J, with 20 bases in between. The germline CDR1 and CDR2 sequences are MGHRA and YSYEKL. This CDR3 region has 17 residues. Here the CDR3 reads CASSQSYTREPRNEQFF. In DNA, the CDR3 is TGCGCCAGCAGCCAATCATACACTAGAGAGCCCCGCAATGAGCAGTTCTTC.

This clone has just a few counts. J is TRBJ2-7 and V is TRBV28; D may correspond to TRBD1 or TRBD2 (6 bases each). V was clipped by 3 bases and J by 0 bases, with 12 bases between them. This CDR3 contains 15 residues. Germline V gene sequence: CDR1 MDHEN, CDR2 SYDVKM. The CDR3 nucleotides read TGTGCCAGCAGTTTCGGGGGCGGGAACTCCTACGAGCAGTACTTC. Protein sequence: CASSFGGGNSYEQYF.

This clone was recorded at least ten times. This rearrangement joins TRBV7-9 to TRBJ2-4; D is possibly TRBD2 (5 bases). The germline V and J ends were trimmed by 5 bases and 3 bases, with 8 bases remaining between them. CDR1 is SEHNR and CDR2 is FQNEAQ in the germline V gene (reference sequence). The CDR3 extends over 13 amino acids. This chain's CDR3 is CASSSRDKNIQYF. For the CDR3, the DNA is TGTGCCAGCAGCAGCCGGGACAAAAACATTCAGTACTTC.

This clone has only a few counts. The CDR3 region is CASSMVRQGTPTDTQYF. The CDR3 DNA follows: TGTGCCAGTAGTATGGTACGGCAGGGGACCCCCACAGATACGCAGTATTTT. This chain uses TRBV19 with TRBJ2-3, with D possibly being TRBD1 (6 bases). The CDR3 is 17 residues long. Trimming removed 3 bases from V and 2 bases from J, with 18 bases in between. In germline, CDR1 is LNHDA, CDR2 SQIVND (reference sequence).

This clone occurred many times. The J gene is TRBJ2-1, the V gene TRBV30; TRBD2 agrees at 8 bases. The V and J ends lost 1 base and 4 bases, in that order; junction bases with no gene match: 9. From germline, CDR1 is GTSNPN and CDR2 SVGIG (reference sequence). The CDR3 runs to 16 residues. The CDR3 sequence is CAWSGPAGGLYNEQFF. Here the CDR3 DNA reads TGTGCCTGGAGTGGCCCCGCGGGAGGCCTATACAATGAGCAGTTCTTC.

This clone was found a few times. The chain is built from TRBV5-1 and TRBJ1-1, with unresolved D. The CDR3 contains 15 residues. V was trimmed by 1 base and J by 1 base, leaving 11 bases between them. Germline-derived CDR1 and CDR2 are SGHRS and YFSETQ. CDR3 bases: TGCGCCAGCAGCTTGAAAGACGGTAAGAACACTGAAGCTTTCTTT. It translates to CASSLKDGKNTEAFF.

This clone turned up a few times. For the CDR3, the DNA is TGTGCCAGCAATAATTTTATGGGGGACAACTCATACGAGCAGTACTTC. Translating gives CASNNFMGDNSYEQYF. The chain links TRBV6-1 to TRBJ2-7, with D possibly matching TRBD1 (6 bases). This CDR3 comprises 16 residues. Trimming pared 7 bases from V and 4 bases from J, leaving 23 bases between. Germline loops: CDR1 MNHNS, CDR2 SASEGT.

This chain links TRBV6-1 with TRBJ2-2; D is unresolved. This CDR3 is built from 18 residues. CDR1 MNHNS and CDR2 SASEGT come from the germline V gene. Trimming stripped 5 bases from V and 0 bases from J, with 19 bases between. The chain's CDR3 is CASSRSSLAGSNTGELFF. The CDR3 DNA follows: TGTGCCAGCAGTCGCTCTTCCTTGGCTGGGTCGAACACCGGGGAGCTGTTTTTT.

This clone was seen a few times. The CDR3 region is CSASAGHGGNEQFF. Here the CDR3 DNA reads TGCAGTGCTAGCGCTGGACATGGAGGGAATGAGCAGTTCTTC. J is TRBJ2-1 and V is TRBV20-1; D possibly corresponds to TRBD2 (6 bases). The V end was cut by 3 bases, the J end by 7 bases, with 16 bases between. This CDR3 comprises 14 residues. Germline CDR1 and CDR2: DFQATT and SNEGSKA (reference sequence).